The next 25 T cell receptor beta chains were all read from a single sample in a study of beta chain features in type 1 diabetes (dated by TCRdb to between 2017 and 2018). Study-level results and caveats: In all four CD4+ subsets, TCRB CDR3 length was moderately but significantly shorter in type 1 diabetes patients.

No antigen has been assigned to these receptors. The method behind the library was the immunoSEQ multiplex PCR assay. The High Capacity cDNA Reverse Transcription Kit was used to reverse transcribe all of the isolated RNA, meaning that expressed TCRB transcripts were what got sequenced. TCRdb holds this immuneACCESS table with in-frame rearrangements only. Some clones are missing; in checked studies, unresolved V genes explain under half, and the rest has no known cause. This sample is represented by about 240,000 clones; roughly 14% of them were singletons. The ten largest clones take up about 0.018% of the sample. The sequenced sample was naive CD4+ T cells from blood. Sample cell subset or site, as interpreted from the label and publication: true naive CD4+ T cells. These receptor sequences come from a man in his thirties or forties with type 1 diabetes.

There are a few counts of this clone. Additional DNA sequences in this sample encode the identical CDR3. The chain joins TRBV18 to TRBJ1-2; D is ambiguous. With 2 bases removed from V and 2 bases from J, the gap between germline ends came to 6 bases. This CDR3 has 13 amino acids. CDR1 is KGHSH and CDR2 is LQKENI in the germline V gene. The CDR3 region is CASSPEQNYGYTF. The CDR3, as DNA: TGTGCCAGCTCACCAGAGCAAAACTATGGCTACACCTTC.

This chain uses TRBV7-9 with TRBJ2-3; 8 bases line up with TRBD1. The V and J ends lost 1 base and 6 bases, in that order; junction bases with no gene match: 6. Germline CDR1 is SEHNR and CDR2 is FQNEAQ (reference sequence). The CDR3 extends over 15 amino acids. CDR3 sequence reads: CASSLDRQGRDTQYF. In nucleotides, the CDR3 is TGTGCCAGCAGCTTAGACCGACAGGGGCGTGATACGCAGTATTTT.

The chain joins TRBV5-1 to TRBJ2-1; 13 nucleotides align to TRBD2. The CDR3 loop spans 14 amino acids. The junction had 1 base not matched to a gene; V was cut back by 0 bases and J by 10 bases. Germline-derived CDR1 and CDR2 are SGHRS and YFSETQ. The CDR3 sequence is CASSLETSGGEQFF. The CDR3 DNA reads TGCGCCAGCAGCTTGGAGACTAGCGGGGGGGAGCAGTTCTTC. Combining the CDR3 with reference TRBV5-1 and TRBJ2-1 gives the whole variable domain KAGVTQTPRYLIKTRGQQVTLSCSPISGHRSVSWYQQTPGQGLQFLFEYFSETQRNKGNFPGRFSGRQFSNSRSEMNVSTLELGDSALYLCASSLETSGGEQFFGPGTRLTVL.

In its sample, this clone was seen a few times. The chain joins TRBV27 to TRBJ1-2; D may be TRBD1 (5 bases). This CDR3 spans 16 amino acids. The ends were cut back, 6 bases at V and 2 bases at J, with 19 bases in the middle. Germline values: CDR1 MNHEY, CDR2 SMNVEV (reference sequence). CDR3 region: CASSSLAGEANYGYTF. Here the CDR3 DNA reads TGTGCCAGCAGCTCCCTAGCGGGGGAGGCCAACTATGGCTACACCTTC.

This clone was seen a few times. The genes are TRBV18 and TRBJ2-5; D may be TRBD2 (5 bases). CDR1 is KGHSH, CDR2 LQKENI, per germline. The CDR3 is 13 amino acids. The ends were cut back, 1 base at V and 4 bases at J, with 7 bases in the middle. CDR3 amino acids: CASSPRTGETQYF. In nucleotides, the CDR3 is TGTGCCAGCTCACCACGGACTGGAGAGACCCAGTACTTC. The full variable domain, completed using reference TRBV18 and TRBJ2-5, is NAGVMQNPRHLVRRRGQEARLRCSPMKGHSHVYWYRQLPEEGLKFMVYLQKENIIDESGMPKERFSAEFPKEGPSILRIQQVVRGDSAAYFCASSPRTGETQYFGPGTRLLVL.

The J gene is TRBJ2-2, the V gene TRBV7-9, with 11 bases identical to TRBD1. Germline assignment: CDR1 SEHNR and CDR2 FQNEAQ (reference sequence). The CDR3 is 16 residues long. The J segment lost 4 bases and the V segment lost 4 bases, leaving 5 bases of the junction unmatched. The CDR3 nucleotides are TGTGCCAGCAGCTCCCGCGGGACAGGGGGCACCGGGGAGCTGTTTTTT. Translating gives CASSSRGTGGTGELFF.

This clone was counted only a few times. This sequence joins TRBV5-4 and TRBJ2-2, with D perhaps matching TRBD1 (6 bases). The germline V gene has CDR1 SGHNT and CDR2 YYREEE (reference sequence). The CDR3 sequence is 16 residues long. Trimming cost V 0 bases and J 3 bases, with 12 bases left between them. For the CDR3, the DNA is TGTGCCAGCAGCTTGGCCGGCAGGGGATACACCGGGGAGCTGTTTTTT. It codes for CASSLAGRGYTGELFF.

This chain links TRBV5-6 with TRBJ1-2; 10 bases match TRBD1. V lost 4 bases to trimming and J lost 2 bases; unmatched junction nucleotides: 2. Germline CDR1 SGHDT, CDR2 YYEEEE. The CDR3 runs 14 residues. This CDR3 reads CASSKDRGNYGYTF. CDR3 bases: TGTGCCAGCAGCAAGGACAGGGGGAACTATGGCTACACCTTC.

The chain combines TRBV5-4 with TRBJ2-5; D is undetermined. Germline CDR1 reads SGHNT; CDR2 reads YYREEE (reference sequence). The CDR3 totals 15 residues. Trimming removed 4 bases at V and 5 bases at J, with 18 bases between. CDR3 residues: CASSPTGRVEETQYF. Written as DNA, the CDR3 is TGTGCCAGCAGCCCCACCGGCCGGGTGGAGGAGACCCAGTACTTC.

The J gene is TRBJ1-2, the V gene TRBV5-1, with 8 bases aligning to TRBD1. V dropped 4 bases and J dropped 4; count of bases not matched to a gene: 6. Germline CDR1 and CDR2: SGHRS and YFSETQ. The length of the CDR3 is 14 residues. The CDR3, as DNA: TGCGCCAGCAGCCCGGGACAGGACGGCTATGGCTACACCTTC. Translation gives CASSPGQDGYGYTF.

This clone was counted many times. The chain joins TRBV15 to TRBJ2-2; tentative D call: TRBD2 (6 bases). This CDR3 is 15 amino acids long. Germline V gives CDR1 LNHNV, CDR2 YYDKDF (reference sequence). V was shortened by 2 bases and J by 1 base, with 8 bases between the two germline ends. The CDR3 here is CATSRSGLNTGELFF. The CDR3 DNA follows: TGTGCCACCAGCAGAAGCGGGTTGAACACCGGGGAGCTGTTTTTT.

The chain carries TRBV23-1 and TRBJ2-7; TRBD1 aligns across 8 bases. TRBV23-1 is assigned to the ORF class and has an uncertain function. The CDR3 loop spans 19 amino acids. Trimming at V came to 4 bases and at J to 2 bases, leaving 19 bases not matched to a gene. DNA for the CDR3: TGCGCCAGCAGTCTCATACCGGGACAGGAAAGGACTACGGCCTACGAGCAGTACTTC. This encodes CASSLIPGQERTTAYEQYF.

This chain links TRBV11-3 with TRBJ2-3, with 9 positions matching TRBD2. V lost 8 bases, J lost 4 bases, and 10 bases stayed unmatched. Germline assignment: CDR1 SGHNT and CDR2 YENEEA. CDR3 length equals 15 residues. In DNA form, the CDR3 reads TGTGCCAGCCGGCGTAGCGGGGGAACGGCAGATACGCAGTATTTT. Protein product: CASRRSGGTADTQYF.

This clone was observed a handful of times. CDR3 sequence (DNA): TGTGCCAGCAGCGCCGACTTGTCCTACAATGAGCAGTTCTTC. Protein sequence: CASSADLSYNEQFF. V usage is TRBV9 and J usage is TRBJ2-1, with D unresolved. Germline loops: CDR1 SGDLS, CDR2 YYNGEE. The CDR3 contains 14 residues. Trimming shortened V by 3 bases and J by 1 base, and 8 bases separated the two germline ends.

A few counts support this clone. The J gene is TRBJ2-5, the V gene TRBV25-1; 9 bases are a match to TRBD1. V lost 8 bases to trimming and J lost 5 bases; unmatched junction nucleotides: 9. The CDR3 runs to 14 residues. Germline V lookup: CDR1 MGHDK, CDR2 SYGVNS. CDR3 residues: CASSRDRVLETQYF. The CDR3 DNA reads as TGTGCCAGCTCCCGGGACAGGGTACTCGAGACCCAGTACTTC.

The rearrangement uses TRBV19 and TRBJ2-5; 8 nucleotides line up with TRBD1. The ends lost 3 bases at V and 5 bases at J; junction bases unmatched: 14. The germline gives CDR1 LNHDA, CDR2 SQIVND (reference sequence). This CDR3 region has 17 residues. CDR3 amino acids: CASSIAGWTGLSETQYF. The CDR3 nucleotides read TGTGCCAGTAGTATCGCCGGCTGGACAGGGCTTAGTGAGACCCAGTACTTC.

The CDR3 coding sequence is TGTGCCAGCAGTTCTACTAGCGGGGGGAACACCGGGGAGCTGTTTTTT. As protein: CASSSTSGGNTGELFF. This sequence joins TRBV27 and TRBJ2-2; 11 bases line up with TRBD2. The J segment lost 1 base and the V segment lost 4 bases, leaving 2 bases of the junction unmatched. The CDR3 extends over 16 amino acids. The germline CDR1 and CDR2 sequences are MNHEY and SMNVEV (reference sequence).

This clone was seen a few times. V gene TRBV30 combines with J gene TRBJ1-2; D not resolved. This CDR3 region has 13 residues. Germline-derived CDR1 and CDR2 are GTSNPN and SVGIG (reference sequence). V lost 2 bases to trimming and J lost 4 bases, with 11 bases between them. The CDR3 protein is CAWSPGGSYGYTF. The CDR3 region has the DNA TGTGCCTGGAGTCCCGGAGGGTCCTATGGCTACACCTTC.

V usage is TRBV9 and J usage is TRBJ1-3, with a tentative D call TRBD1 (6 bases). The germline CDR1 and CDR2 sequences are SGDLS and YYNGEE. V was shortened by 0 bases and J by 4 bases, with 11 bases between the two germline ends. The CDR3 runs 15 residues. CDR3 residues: CASSVAGGEGNTIYF. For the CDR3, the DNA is TGTGCCAGCAGCGTAGCTGGGGGCGAGGGAAACACCATATATTTT. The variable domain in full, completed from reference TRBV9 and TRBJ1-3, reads DSGVTQTPKHLITATGQRVTLRCSPRSGDLSVYWYQQSLDQGLQFLIQYYNGEERAKGNILERFSAQQFPDLHSELNLSSLELGDSALYFCASSVAGGEGNTIYFGEGSWLTVV.

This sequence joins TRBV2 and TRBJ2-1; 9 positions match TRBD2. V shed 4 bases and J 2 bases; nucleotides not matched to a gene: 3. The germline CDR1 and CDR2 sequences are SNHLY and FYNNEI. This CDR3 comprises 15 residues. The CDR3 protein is CASSGASGTYNEQFF. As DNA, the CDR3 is TGTGCCAGCAGTGGGGCTAGCGGGACCTACAATGAGCAGTTCTTC.

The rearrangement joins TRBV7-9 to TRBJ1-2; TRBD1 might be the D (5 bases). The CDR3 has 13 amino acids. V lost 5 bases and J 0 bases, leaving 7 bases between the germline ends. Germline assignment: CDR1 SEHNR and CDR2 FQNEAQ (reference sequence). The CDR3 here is CASSPGSNYGYTF. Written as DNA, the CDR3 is TGTGCCAGCAGCCCAGGGTCTAACTATGGCTACACCTTC.

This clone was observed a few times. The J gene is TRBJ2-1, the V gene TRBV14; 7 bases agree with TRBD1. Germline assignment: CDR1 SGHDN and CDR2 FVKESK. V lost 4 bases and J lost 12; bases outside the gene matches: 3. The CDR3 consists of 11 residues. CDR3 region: CASSPRDRQFF. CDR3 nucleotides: TGTGCCAGCAGCCCCCGGGACAGGCAGTTCTTC.

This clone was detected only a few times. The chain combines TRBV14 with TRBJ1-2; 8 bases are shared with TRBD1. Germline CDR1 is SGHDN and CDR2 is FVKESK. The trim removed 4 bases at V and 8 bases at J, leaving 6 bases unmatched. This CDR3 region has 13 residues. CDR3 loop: CASSPGQGWGYTF. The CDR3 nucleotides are TGTGCCAGCAGCCCTGGACAGGGATGGGGCTACACCTTC.

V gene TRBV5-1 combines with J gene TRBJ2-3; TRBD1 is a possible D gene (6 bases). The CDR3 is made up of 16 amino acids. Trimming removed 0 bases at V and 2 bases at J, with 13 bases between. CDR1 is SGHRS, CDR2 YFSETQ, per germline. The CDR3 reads CASSLGLQGPTDTQYF. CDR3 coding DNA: TGCGCCAGCAGCTTGGGTTTACAGGGCCCCACAGATACGCAGTATTTT.

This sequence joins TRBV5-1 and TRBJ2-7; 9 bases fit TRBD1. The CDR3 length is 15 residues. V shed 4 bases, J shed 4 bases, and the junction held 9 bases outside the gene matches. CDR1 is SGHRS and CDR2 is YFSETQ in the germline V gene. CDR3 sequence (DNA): TGCGCCAGCAGCAGCACAGGGGGCGCGGAATACGAGCAGTACTTC. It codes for CASSSTGGAEYEQYF.